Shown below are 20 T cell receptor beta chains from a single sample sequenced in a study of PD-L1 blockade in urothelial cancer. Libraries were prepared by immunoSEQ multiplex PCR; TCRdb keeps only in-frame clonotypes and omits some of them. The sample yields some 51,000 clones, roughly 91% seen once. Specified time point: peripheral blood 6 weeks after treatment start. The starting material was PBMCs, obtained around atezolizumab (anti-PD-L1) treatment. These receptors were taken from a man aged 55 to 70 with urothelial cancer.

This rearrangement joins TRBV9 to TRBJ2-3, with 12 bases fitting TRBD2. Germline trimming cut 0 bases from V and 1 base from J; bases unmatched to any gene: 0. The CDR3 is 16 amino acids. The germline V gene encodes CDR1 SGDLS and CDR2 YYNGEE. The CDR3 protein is CASSVGTSGGTDTQYF. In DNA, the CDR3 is TGTGCCAGCAGCGTAGGGACTAGCGGGGGCACAGATACGCAGTATTTT.

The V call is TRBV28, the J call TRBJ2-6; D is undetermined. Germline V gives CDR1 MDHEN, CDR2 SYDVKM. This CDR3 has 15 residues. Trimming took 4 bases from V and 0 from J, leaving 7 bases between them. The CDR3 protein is CASSSQSSGANVLTF. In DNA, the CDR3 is TGTGCCAGCAGTTCACAGAGCTCTGGGGCCAACGTCCTGACTTTC.

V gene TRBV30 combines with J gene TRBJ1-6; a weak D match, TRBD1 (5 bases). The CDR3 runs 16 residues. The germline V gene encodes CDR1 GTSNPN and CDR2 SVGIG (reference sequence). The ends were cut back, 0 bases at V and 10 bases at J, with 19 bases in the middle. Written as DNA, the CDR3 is TGTGCCTGGAGTGTCAGGGTTGGGCGGAATTCCTCACCCCTCCACTTT. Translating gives CAWSVRVGRNSSPLHF. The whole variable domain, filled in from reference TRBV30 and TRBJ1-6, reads SQTIHQWPATLVQPVGSPLSLECTVEGTSNPNLYWYRQAAGRGLQLLFYSVGIGQISSEVPQNLSASRPQDRQFILSSKKLLLSDSGFYLCAWSVRVGRNSSPLHFGNGTRLTVT.

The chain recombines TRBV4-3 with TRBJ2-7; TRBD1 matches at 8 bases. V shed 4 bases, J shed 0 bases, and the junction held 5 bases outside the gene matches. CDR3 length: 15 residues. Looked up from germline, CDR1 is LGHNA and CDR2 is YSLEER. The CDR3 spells CASSLRTGISYEQYF. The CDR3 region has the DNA TGCGCCAGCAGCCTTCGGACAGGGATCTCCTACGAGCAGTACTTC.

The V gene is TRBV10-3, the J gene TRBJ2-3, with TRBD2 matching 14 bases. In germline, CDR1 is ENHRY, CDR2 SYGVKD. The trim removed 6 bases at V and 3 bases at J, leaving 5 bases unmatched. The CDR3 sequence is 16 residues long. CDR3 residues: CAISPRLAGGTDTQYF. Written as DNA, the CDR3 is TGTGCCATCAGCCCTAGACTAGCGGGAGGGACAGATACGCAGTATTTT.

The CDR3 spells CASSLGGTDTGELFF. CDR3 DNA: TGTGCCAGCAGTTTAGGGGGGACAGACACCGGGGAGCTGTTTTTT. This chain uses TRBV27 with TRBJ2-2; tentative D call: TRBD1 (7 bases). The CDR3 consists of 15 residues. Trimming shortened V by 2 bases and J by 3 bases, and 10 bases separated the two germline ends. Germline V gene sequence: CDR1 MNHEY, CDR2 SMNVEV (reference sequence).

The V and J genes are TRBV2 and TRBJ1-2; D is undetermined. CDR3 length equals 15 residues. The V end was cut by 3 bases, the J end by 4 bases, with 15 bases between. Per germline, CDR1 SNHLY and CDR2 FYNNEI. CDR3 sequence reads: CASSDTLASGYGYTF. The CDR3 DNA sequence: TGTGCCAGCAGTGATACTTTGGCCTCGGGCTATGGCTACACCTTC.

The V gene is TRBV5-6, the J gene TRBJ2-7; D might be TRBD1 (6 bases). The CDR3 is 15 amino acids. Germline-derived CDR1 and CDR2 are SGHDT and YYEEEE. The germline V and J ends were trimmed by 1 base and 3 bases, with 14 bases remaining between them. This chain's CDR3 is CASSLLGTQIYEQYF. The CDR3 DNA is TGTGCCAGCAGCTTGTTGGGGACACAGATCTACGAGCAGTACTTC. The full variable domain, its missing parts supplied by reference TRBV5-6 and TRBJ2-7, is DAGVTQSPTHLIKTRGQQVTLRCSPKSGHDTVSWYQQALGQGPQFIFQYYEEEERQRGNFPDRFSGHQFPNYSSELNVNALLLGDSALYLCASSLLGTQIYEQYFGPGTRLTVT.

This CDR3 reads CASSETSRGNTIYF. DNA of the CDR3: TGTGCCAGCAGTGAAACGTCTAGGGGAAACACCATATATTTT. The J gene is TRBJ1-3, the V gene TRBV28; unclear D gene. Trimming cost V 5 bases and J 4 bases, with 12 bases left between them. CDR3 size: 14 residues. Germline CDR1 is MDHEN and CDR2 is SYDVKM. The whole variable domain, remainder taken from reference TRBV28 and TRBJ1-3, is DVKVTQSSRYLVKRTGEKVFLECVQDMDHENMFWYRQDPGLGLRLIYFSYDVKMKEKGDIPEGYSVSREKKERFSLILESASTNQTSMYLCASSETSRGNTIYFGEGSWLTVV.

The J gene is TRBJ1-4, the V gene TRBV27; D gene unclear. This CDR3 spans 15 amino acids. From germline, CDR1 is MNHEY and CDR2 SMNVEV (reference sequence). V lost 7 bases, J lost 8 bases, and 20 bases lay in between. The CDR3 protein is CASTERLHGMEKLFF. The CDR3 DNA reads TGTGCCAGCACCGAGCGGCTCCACGGTATGGAAAAACTGTTTTTT.

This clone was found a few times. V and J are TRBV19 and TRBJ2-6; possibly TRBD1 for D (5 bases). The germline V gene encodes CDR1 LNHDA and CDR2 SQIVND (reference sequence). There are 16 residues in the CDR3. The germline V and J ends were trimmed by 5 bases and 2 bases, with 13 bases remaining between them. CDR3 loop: CASSAGRFTGANVLTF. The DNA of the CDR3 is TGTGCCAGTAGTGCAGGGCGGTTCACTGGGGCCAACGTCCTGACTTTC. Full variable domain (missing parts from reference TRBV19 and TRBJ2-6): DGGITQSPKYLFRKEGQNVTLSCEQNLNHDAMYWYRQDPGQGLRLIYYSQIVNDFQKGDIAEGYSVSREKKESFPLTVTSAQKNPTAFYLCASSAGRFTGANVLTFGAGSRLTVL.

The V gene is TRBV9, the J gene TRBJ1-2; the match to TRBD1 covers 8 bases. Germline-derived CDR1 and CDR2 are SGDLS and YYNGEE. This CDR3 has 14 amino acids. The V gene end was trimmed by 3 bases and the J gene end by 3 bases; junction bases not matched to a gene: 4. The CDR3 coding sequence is TGTGCCAGCAGCGCCGGACAGGGTGACTATGGCTACACCTTC. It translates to CASSAGQGDYGYTF.

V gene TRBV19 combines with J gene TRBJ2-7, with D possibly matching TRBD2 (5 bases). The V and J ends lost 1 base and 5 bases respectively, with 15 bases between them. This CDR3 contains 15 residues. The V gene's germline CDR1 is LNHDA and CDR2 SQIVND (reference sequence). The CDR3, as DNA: TGTGCCAGTAGTATAGCGGGAAGGGAACGGGACGAGCAGTACTTC. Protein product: CASSIAGRERDEQYF.

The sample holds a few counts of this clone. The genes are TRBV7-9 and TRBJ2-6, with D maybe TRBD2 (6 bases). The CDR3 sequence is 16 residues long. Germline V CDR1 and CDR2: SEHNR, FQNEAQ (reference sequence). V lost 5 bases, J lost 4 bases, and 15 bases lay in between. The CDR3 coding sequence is TGTGCCAGCAGCGCCCAGAGCGGGTCAGGGGCCAACGTCCTGACTTTC. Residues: CASSAQSGSGANVLTF.

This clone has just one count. CDR3 loop: CAWKGTPTLNTEAFF. DNA for the CDR3: TGTGCCTGGAAAGGGACACCTACATTGAACACTGAAGCTTTCTTT. The chain has TRBV30 and TRBJ1-1, with D tentatively TRBD1 (6 bases). V was cut by 4 bases and J by 0 bases, with 15 bases left in between. The CDR3 is 15 residues long. CDR1 and CDR2 (germline): GTSNPN, SVGIG (reference sequence).

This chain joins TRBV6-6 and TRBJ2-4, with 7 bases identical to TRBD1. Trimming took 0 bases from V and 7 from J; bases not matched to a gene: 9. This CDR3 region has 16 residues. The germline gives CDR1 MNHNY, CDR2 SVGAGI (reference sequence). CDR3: CASSYSTGLGMNIQYF. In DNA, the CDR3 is TGTGCCAGCAGTTACTCGACAGGGTTGGGGATGAACATTCAGTACTTC.

The CDR3 region has the DNA TGCGCCAGCAGCTTATCACAGGGCCGACCTAACTATGGCTACACCTTC. Residues: CASSLSQGRPNYGYTF. The chain combines TRBV5-1 with TRBJ1-2, with TRBD1 as a possible D gene (6 bases). V dropped 2 bases and J dropped 0 bases, with 14 bases sitting between them. Germline CDR1 SGHRS, CDR2 YFSETQ. The CDR3 consists of 16 residues.

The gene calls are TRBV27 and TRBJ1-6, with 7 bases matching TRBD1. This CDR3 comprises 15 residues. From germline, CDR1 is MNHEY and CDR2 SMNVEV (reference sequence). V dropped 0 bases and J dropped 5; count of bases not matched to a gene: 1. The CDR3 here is CASSLSGQNNSPLHF. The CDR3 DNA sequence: TGTGCCAGCAGTTTATCGGGACAGAATAATTCACCCCTCCACTTT.

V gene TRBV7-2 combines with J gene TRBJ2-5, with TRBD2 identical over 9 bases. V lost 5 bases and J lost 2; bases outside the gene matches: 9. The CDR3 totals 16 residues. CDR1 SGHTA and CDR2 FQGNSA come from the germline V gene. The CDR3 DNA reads TGTGCCAGCAGCCAAGGACCGCGGGGGGGACAAGAGACCCAGTACTTC. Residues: CASSQGPRGGQETQYF.

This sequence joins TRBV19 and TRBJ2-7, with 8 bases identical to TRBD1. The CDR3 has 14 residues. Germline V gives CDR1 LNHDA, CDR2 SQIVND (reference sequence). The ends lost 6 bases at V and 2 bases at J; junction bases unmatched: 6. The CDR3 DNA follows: TGTGCCAGTAGACCGACAGGGGTAACCTACGAGCAGTACTTC. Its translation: CASRPTGVTYEQYF.